The 29 T cell receptor beta chains below were found in one sample sequenced in a study of human T cells and chemical hapten exposure. The time point is: healthy volunteer bleed at 2 weeks. Whole blood, unfractionated, served as the material for total RNA extraction. One entry per CDR3 protein results from TCRdb running MiXCR on the RACE reads. The sample contains around 130,000 distinct CDR3 sequences, approximately 9.5% of which appear only once. The sequenced material came from whole blood. The origin of the receptors is a male donor in good health. Some clones in this sample may be carry-over from other donors' samples.

This clonotype came up many times. The chain couples TRBV6-5 to TRBJ2-1; D perhaps matches TRBD1 (6 bases). V dropped 6 bases and J dropped 4 bases, with 25 bases sitting between them. The CDR3 has 18 residues. CDR1 is MNHEY, CDR2 SVGAGI, per germline. CDR3 amino acids: CASSLSGGQGHPYNEQFF. The CDR3 coding sequence is TGTGCCAGCAGCCTGTCCGGTGGCCAGGGACACCCTTACAATGAGCAGTTCTTC.

The chain couples TRBV27 to TRBJ1-6; perhaps TRBD1 as D (5 bases). Germline lookup yields CDR1 MNHEY and CDR2 SMNVEV (reference sequence). There are 14 residues in the CDR3. V shed 0 bases and J shed 7 bases, with 7 bases lying between them. CDR3: CASSLSSGNSPLHF. The CDR3 nucleotides read TGTGCCAGCAGTTTATCGTCAGGGAATTCACCCCTCCACTTT.

On this clonotype itself: One base away lies a much larger clone, so this may be a sequencing read error. The rearrangement uses TRBV6-1 and TRBJ1-5; D is ambiguous. This CDR3 has 11 residues. CDR1 is MNHNS, CDR2 SASEGT, per germline. The CDR3 here is CASSDTQPRHF. CDR3 sequence (DNA): TGTGCCAGCAGTGACACCCAGCCCCGGCATTTT.

This clonotype was seen only once. Here the CDR3 reads CASSRQGGWSNEQFF. CDR3 in DNA: TGTGCCAGCAGCCGACAGGGAGGGTGGTCGAATGAGCAGTTCTTC. V gene TRBV12-3 or TRBV12-4 combines with J gene TRBJ2-1, with D perhaps given as TRBD1 or TRBD2 (7 bases each). V lost 6 bases, J lost 7 bases, and 19 bases lay in between. This CDR3 has 15 residues.

V gene TRBV6-5 combines with J gene TRBJ1-2, with D possibly being TRBD1 (5 bases). The CDR3 covers 15 residues. V shed 5 bases and J shed 2 bases, with 15 bases lying between them. Germline V gives CDR1 MNHEY, CDR2 SVGAGI. The CDR3 nucleotides read TGTGCCAGCAGTCCCGGTCGCGACAGCAACTATGGCTACACCTTC. Protein product: CASSPGRDSNYGYTF.

This chain joins TRBV6-5 and TRBJ1-2, with D tentatively TRBD1 (5 bases). CDR1 is MNHEY and CDR2 is SVGAGI in the germline V gene. The CDR3 consists of 17 residues. Trimming stripped 2 bases from V and 3 bases from J, with 19 bases between. CDR3 amino acids: CASSYRWDPPGHYGYTF. The DNA of the CDR3 is TGTGCCAGCAGTTACAGATGGGACCCCCCAGGGCACTATGGCTACACCTTC.

This clonotype was detected only a few times. The rearrangement uses TRBV20-1 and TRBJ2-7; D not certain. CDR1 DFQATT and CDR2 SNEGSKA come from the germline V gene (reference sequence). The CDR3 length is 14 residues. The V end lost 2 bases, the J end lost 2 bases, and 13 bases lay between the germline ends. CDR3 residues: CSARMRLNAYEQYF. The CDR3, as DNA: TGCAGTGCTAGAATGCGATTGAACGCCTACGAGCAGTACTTC.

This clonotype was seen repeatedly, ten times or more. The gene calls are TRBV20-1 and TRBJ2-7; TRBD1 or TRBD2 may be the D gene (6 bases each). V shed 5 bases and J shed 0 bases, with 20 bases lying between them. CDR1 is DFQATT and CDR2 is SNEGSKA in the germline V gene (reference sequence). This CDR3 spans 16 amino acids. The CDR3 here is CSALRRGARISYEQYF. CDR3 nucleotides: TGCAGTGCTCTGAGGAGGGGGGCGAGGATCTCCTACGAGCAGTACTTC.

This clonotype showed up many times. The chain uses TRBV27 and TRBJ2-1; possible D gene TRBD2, 6 bases. V was shortened by 4 bases and J by 0 bases, with 10 bases between the two germline ends. From germline, CDR1 is MNHEY and CDR2 SMNVEV (reference sequence). The CDR3 runs 15 residues. The CDR3 DNA follows: TGTGCCAGCAGTTCGGGACTGAGCTCCTACAATGAGCAGTTCTTC. Amino acids: CASSSGLSSYNEQFF.

The table lists this clonotype with many counts. This chain joins TRBV7-3 and TRBJ1-6, with a weak D call TRBD1 (5 bases). V was shortened by 2 bases and J by 7 bases, with 9 bases between the two germline ends. In germline, CDR1 is SGHTA, CDR2 FQGTGA. This CDR3 comprises 14 residues. The DNA for the CDR3 is TGTGCCAGCAGCTTATTAGGGACGAATTCACCCCTCCACTTT. Protein product: CASSLLGTNSPLHF.

This clonotype was seen at least ten times. The rearrangement uses TRBV11-2 and TRBJ2-2, with 9 bases identical to TRBD1. The junction had 7 bases not matched to a gene; V was cut back by 3 bases and J by 5 bases. Germline loops: CDR1 SGHAT, CDR2 FQNNGV. This CDR3 is built from 16 residues. As DNA, the CDR3 is TGTGCCAGCAGCTTCGGGACAGGGCGAGGGACCGGGGAGCTGTTTTTT. Protein: CASSFGTGRGTGELFF.

This clonotype showed up many times. This chain joins TRBV2 and TRBJ1-4; D may be TRBD1 (5 bases). Germline lookup yields CDR1 SNHLY and CDR2 FYNNEI. Trimming removed 4 bases from V and 2 bases from J, with 5 bases in between. This CDR3 is 13 amino acids long. CDR3 bases: TGTGCCAGCAGTGGACAGACTAATGAAAAACTGTTTTTT. This translates into CASSGQTNEKLFF.

This clonotype was observed a few times. The CDR3 reads CASSFPLGAGVHTEAFF. CDR3 coding DNA: TGTGCCAGCAGCTTCCCTTTGGGGGCAGGGGTACACACTGAAGCTTTCTTT. The rearrangement joins TRBV7-8 to TRBJ1-1, with D perhaps TRBD1 (6 bases). Trimming pared 3 bases from V and 3 bases from J, leaving 20 bases between. This CDR3 comprises 17 residues. Germline loops: CDR1 SGHVS, CDR2 FQNEAQ.

This clonotype was found many times. V and J are TRBV3-1 and TRBJ2-1; D possibly corresponds to TRBD2 (5 bases). V was shortened by 3 bases and J by 7 bases, with 10 bases between the two germline ends. The CDR3 has 13 residues. The germline gives CDR1 LGHDT, CDR2 YNNKEL (reference sequence). The CDR3 protein is CASSHLSGNEQFF. CDR3 nucleotide sequence: TGTGCCAGCAGCCACCTTTCGGGGAATGAGCAGTTCTTC.

This clonotype was seen at least ten times. The chain couples TRBV11-1 to TRBJ2-1, with 8 nucleotides matching TRBD1. V was clipped by 3 bases and J by 15 bases; unmatched bases: 16. Germline assignment: CDR1 SGHAT and CDR2 FQDESV (reference sequence). The CDR3 sequence is 15 residues long. The chain's CDR3 is CASSFAPRTGGGWFF. The CDR3 DNA reads TGTGCCAGCAGCTTTGCGCCTAGAACAGGGGGAGGTTGGTTCTTC.

This chain links TRBV7-9 with TRBJ1-1, with D hard to call. Looked up from germline, CDR1 is SEHNR and CDR2 is FQNEAQ (reference sequence). There are 12 residues in the CDR3. Trimming pared 1 base from V and 11 bases from J, leaving 11 bases between. CDR3 region: CASSLERIYAFF. DNA of the CDR3: TGTGCCAGCAGCTTAGAAAGGATATACGCTTTCTTT.

In this sample, this clonotype turned up many times. V usage is TRBV2 and J usage is TRBJ1-5; weak D call: TRBD1 (5 bases). Trimming pared 10 bases from V and 6 bases from J, leaving 19 bases between. The CDR3 consists of 14 residues. Germline lookup yields CDR1 SNHLY and CDR2 FYNNEI. The DNA for the CDR3 is TGTGCCATCTCCGGGGCAGAAGCGGGTCAGCCCCAGCATTTT. It yields the protein CAISGAEAGQPQHF.

V usage is TRBV12-3 or TRBV12-4 and J usage is TRBJ2-1; 14 nucleotides match TRBD2. The CDR3 totals 18 residues. V lost 5 bases and J lost 5; bases outside the gene matches: 11. Here the CDR3 DNA reads TGTGCCAGCAGTCTGCTGACTAGCGGGGGGGCCGGAGACAATGAGCAGTTCTTC. Translating gives CASSLLTSGGAGDNEQFF.

The sample holds many counts of this clonotype. The chain carries TRBV6-5 and TRBJ2-7; 9 positions match TRBD1. J gave up 3 bases and V 5 bases, and 2 bases lay outside the gene matches. The CDR3 has 13 amino acids. Germline CDR1 MNHEY, CDR2 SVGAGI. CDR3 coding DNA: TGTGCCAGCAGTCGGGACAGGGTCTACGAGCAGTACTTC. It translates to CASSRDRVYEQYF.

The CDR3 nucleotides read TGTGCCAGCAGCAATATTCCGACAGGGGCCGTCTCCTACGAGCAGTACTTC. Its protein product is CASSNIPTGAVSYEQYF. The rearrangement joins TRBV5-5 to TRBJ2-7; 8 nucleotides align to TRBD1. V was clipped by 4 bases and J by 0 bases; unmatched bases: 12. The CDR3 covers 17 residues. From germline, CDR1 is SGHKS and CDR2 YYEKEE (reference sequence).

The chain recombines TRBV6-5 with TRBJ1-4; weak D call: TRBD1 (6 bases). Germline loops: CDR1 MNHEY, CDR2 SVGAGI. Trimming stripped 0 bases from V and 0 bases from J, with 17 bases between. This CDR3 is built from 19 residues. CDR3 DNA sequence: TGTGCCAGCAGTTACTCAGGGTGGCAGGGGACGGCAACTAATGAAAAACTGTTTTTT. Translated: CASSYSGWQGTATNEKLFF.

This clonotype appeared a few times. This chain links TRBV12-3 or TRBV12-4 with TRBJ2-1; D might be TRBD1 (7 bases). The CDR3 loop spans 15 amino acids. Trimming removed 1 base at V and 3 bases at J, with 10 bases between. The CDR3 DNA follows: TGTGCCAGCAGTTTAGTCCAGGGGGGCTACAATGAGCAGTTCTTC. This encodes CASSLVQGGYNEQFF.

The chain has TRBV27 and TRBJ2-3, with a weak D call TRBD1 (6 bases). Germline assignment: CDR1 MNHEY and CDR2 SMNVEV (reference sequence). CDR3 length: 13 amino acids. The V end was cut by 6 bases, the J end by 3 bases, with 10 bases between. The CDR3 DNA reads as TGTGCCAGCAGGATAACAGGGACAGATACGCAGTATTTT. Translating it yields CASRITGTDTQYF.

There are many counts of this clonotype. The chain uses TRBV27 and TRBJ2-3; D possibly corresponds to TRBD1 (7 bases). CDR1 and CDR2 from the germline V gene are MNHEY and SMNVEV (reference sequence). V shed 5 bases and J shed 5 bases, with 23 bases lying between them. The CDR3 length is 17 residues. CDR3 protein: CASSLWGGQASGDTQYF. CDR3 in DNA: TGTGCCAGCAGTCTATGGGGAGGACAGGCCTCAGGAGATACGCAGTATTTT.

This clonotype appeared many times. The chain uses TRBV11-2 and TRBJ2-2; D unclear. V was trimmed by 4 bases and J by 1 base, leaving 4 bases between them. This CDR3 is built from 13 residues. Germline CDR1 reads SGHAT; CDR2 reads FQNNGV. The CDR3 here is CASSSGNTGELFF. DNA of the CDR3: TGTGCCAGCAGCTCGGGGAACACCGGGGAGCTGTTTTTT.

There are many counts of this clonotype. The gene calls are TRBV30 and TRBJ2-6; D unclear. Per the germline V gene, CDR1 is GTSNPN and CDR2 is SVGIG (reference sequence). This CDR3 is 14 amino acids long. The V end was cut by 3 bases, the J end by 0 bases, with 6 bases between. CDR3 residues: CAWRSVSGANVLTF. The CDR3 bases are TGTGCCTGGAGATCGGTCTCTGGGGCCAACGTCCTGACTTTC.

The V and J genes are TRBV10-3 and TRBJ2-1; 9 bases align to TRBD2. The CDR3 sequence is 15 residues long. V lost 6 bases, J lost 2 bases, and 5 bases stayed unmatched. Germline V gene data show CDR1 as ENHRY and CDR2 as SYGVKD. The CDR3 DNA sequence: TGTGCCATCAGCGTAAGCGGGGGGACCTACAATGAGCAGTTCTTC. It yields the protein CAISVSGGTYNEQFF.

This clonotype has a count of ten or more. This sequence joins TRBV6-4 and TRBJ2-2; 8 nucleotides agree with TRBD1. V shed 0 bases, J shed 4 bases, and the junction held 1 base outside the gene matches. Germline lookup yields CDR1 MRHNA and CDR2 SNTAGT. There are 15 residues in the CDR3. The DNA for the CDR3 is TGTGCCAGCAGTGACTCTGGACAGGGCACCGGGGAGCTGTTTTTT. It yields the protein CASSDSGQGTGELFF.

The V gene is TRBV12-5, the J gene TRBJ2-7; the match to TRBD1 covers 9 bases. The CDR3 runs to 15 residues. Germline values: CDR1 LGHNT, CDR2 FRNRAP. V dropped 1 base and J dropped 3; count of bases not matched to a gene: 4. The CDR3 DNA is TGTGCTAGTGGTTTGGCCGGGACAGGGTTCTACGAGCAGTACTTC. Its translation is CASGLAGTGFYEQYF.